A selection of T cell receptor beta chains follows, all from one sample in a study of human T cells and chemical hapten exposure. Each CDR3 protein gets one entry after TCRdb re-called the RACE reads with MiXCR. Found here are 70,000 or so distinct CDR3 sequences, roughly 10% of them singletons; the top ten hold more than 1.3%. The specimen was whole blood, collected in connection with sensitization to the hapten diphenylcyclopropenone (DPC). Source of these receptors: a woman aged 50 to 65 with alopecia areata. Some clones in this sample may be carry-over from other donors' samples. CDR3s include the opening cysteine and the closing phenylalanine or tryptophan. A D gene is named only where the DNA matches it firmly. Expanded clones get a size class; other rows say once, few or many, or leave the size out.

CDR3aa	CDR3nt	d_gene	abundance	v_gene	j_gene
CASSYLGADSHSGANVLTF	TGTGCCAGCAGTTATTTGGGGGCTGACAGCCACTCTGGGGCCAACGTCCTGACTTTC	NA	NA	TRBV6-5	TRBJ2-6
CASKPGTSGENEQFF	TGTGCCAGCAAGCCGGGGACTAGCGGGGAGAATGAGCAGTTCTTC	TRBD2	many	TRBV7-2	TRBJ2-1
CASSTGPKWQPQHF	TGTGCCAGCAGTACGGGACCGAAATGGCAGCCCCAGCATTTT	NA	NA	TRBV28	TRBJ1-5
CASSLGRPNGYTF	TGTGCCAGCAGTTTGGGCAGACCAAATGGCTACACCTTC	NA	few	TRBV12-3/TRBV12-4	TRBJ1-2
CASSLAGKDTQYF	TGTGCCAGCAGCTTGGCAGGGAAAGATACGCAGTATTTT	NA	few	TRBV5-4	TRBJ2-3
CASSETGTNYGYTF	TGTGCCAGCAGCGAGACAGGGACTAACTATGGCTACACCTTC	TRBD1	many	TRBV6-1	TRBJ1-2
CASSPGMAYEQYF	TGTGCCAGCTCACCAGGGATGGCCTACGAGCAGTACTTC	NA	many	TRBV18	TRBJ2-7
CASSLPDGRSNYGYTF	TGTGCCAGCAGTTTACCGGACGGCAGGAGCAACTATGGCTACACCTTC	NA	NA	TRBV28	TRBJ1-2
CASSVAGGTYQETQYF	TGTGCCAGCAGCGTTGCCGGCGGGACGTACCAAGAGACCCAGTACTTC	NA	few	TRBV9	TRBJ2-5
CSAQPKLAGMRQFF	TGCAGCGCCCAACCTAAACTAGCGGGGATGAGGCAGTTCTTC	TRBD2	many	TRBV29-1	TRBJ2-1
CASSLGGTVVDEQYF	TGCGCCAGCAGCTTGGGCGGGACAGTTGTGGACGAGCAGTACTTC	NA	few	TRBV5-1	TRBJ2-7
CASSQGSSGNTIYF	TGTGCCAGCAGCCAGGGCAGCTCTGGAAACACCATATATTTT	NA	few	TRBV3-1	TRBJ1-3
CASSRGGGQPQHF	TGTGCCAGCAGTCGAGGGGGCGGACAGCCCCAGCATTTT	TRBD1	NA	TRBV7-9	TRBJ1-5
CASTPGKGGYTF	TGTGCCAGCACCCCTGGAAAGGGAGGCTACACCTTC	NA	NA	TRBV19	TRBJ1-2
CASSEMTASSPLHF	TGTGCCAGCAGTGAAATGACAGCTAGCTCACCCCTCCACTTT	NA	many	TRBV6-1	TRBJ1-6
CAITIGYEQYF	TGTGCCATCACCATTGGCTACGAGCAGTACTTC	NA	NA	TRBV10-3	TRBJ2-7